This T cell receptor (beta chain) was sequenced for a study of blood T cell repertoires in COVID-19. The wider study: Samples came from the United States, Italy and Spain, spanning acute and convalescent COVID-19. From T cells, B-cell-depleted T cells, or PBMCs came the material, which was cDNA or gDNA.

In the source study's methods: Amplifying reference gene primers gave estimates of nucleated cell counts. The table came from immunoSEQ multiplex PCR; TCRdb's copy has only in-frame clones and leaves some out. The V and J calls and clone size come from that table; D and trimming were worked out from the DNA. The table has 150,000 to 200,000 clones, about nine tenths seen once; the top ten hold roughly 3.4%. Germline lookup yields CDR1 MNHEY and CDR2 SVGEGT. V trimming: 6 bases; J trimming: 3 bases; junction bases outside the gene matches: 9. This CDR3 spans 15 amino acids. V is TRBV6-2 or TRBV6-3 and J is TRBJ2-3, with 7 bases fitting TRBD2. The TCR comes from a man in his 70s with acute or convalescent COVID-19. Sequenced input: peripheral blood. For the CDR3, the DNA is TGTGCCAGCAGCCAGCGGGACCGCGTAACAGATACGCAGTATTTT. Amino acids: CASSQRDRVTDTQYF.